This passage covers 9 T cell receptor beta chains from one sample sequenced in a study of beta chain features in type 1 diabetes. Isolated RNA was reverse transcribed in full, so expressed TCRB transcripts were sequenced. Only in-frame clones appear in the TCRdb table, and some are missing; sequencing was by immunoSEQ multiplex PCR. In the table there are about 230,000 clones, around 10% of which are singletons. The sequencing input was naive CD4+ T cells from blood. These receptors were collected from a woman between 18 and 29 years old in good health.

This sequence joins TRBV18 and TRBJ1-2; 9 bases map to TRBD1. V was clipped by 3 bases and J by 6 bases; unmatched bases: 2. Germline lookup yields CDR1 KGHSH and CDR2 LQKENI. This CDR3 is 13 amino acids long. The CDR3 loop is CASSPDRGDGYTF. The DNA of the CDR3 is TGTGCCAGCTCACCTGACAGGGGGGATGGCTACACCTTC.

Only a few counts were recorded for this clone. The genes are TRBV11-2 and TRBJ2-7, with TRBD2 identical over 7 bases. Germline V gene sequence: CDR1 SGHAT, CDR2 FQNNGV. CDR3 size: 14 residues. J was trimmed by 5 bases and V by 0 bases; bases with no gene match: 4. CDR3 region: CASSLEWGGDEQYF. The CDR3, as DNA: TGTGCCAGCAGCTTAGAATGGGGGGGAGACGAGCAGTACTTC.

This clone appeared a few times. The gene calls are TRBV2 and TRBJ2-7; tentative D call: TRBD1 (5 bases). Germline V gene data show CDR1 as SNHLY and CDR2 as FYNNEI. V lost 0 bases to trimming and J lost 12 bases, with 15 bases between them. This CDR3 contains 13 residues. The CDR3 bases are TGTGCCAGCAGTGAAGCCGGTCGACAGATCGGGTACTTC. Protein product: CASSEAGRQIGYF.

This chain links TRBV6-1 with TRBJ1-1; the D gene is possibly TRBD1 (5 bases). CDR1 is MNHNS, CDR2 SASEGT, per germline. The CDR3 contains 12 residues. V dropped 6 bases and J dropped 10 bases, with 15 bases sitting between them. The CDR3 sequence is CASSYGGSGAFF. The CDR3 bases are TGTGCCAGCAGCTATGGGGGGAGTGGAGCTTTCTTT.

In this sample, this clone turned up many times. V is TRBV7-9 and J is TRBJ2-1, with 9 bases matching TRBD2. V was clipped by 5 bases and J by 13 bases; unmatched bases: 12. The CDR3 is 14 amino acids. CDR1 and CDR2 from the germline V gene are SEHNR and FQNEAQ (reference sequence). In DNA, the CDR3 is TGTGCCAGCAGCATGGACGTAGCGGGGGCCCTACAGTTCTTC. This sequence encodes CASSMDVAGALQFF.

The chain recombines TRBV27 with TRBJ2-7; 7 bases map to TRBD1. Germline values: CDR1 MNHEY, CDR2 SMNVEV (reference sequence). Losses at the gene ends were 5 bases for V and 1 base for J; bases not matched to a gene: 5. This CDR3 spans 14 amino acids. CDR3 amino acids: CASSLWTGSYEQYF. In DNA, the CDR3 is TGTGCCAGCAGTCTCTGGACAGGATCCTACGAGCAGTACTTC.

CDR3: CASSLAGLNTEAFF. In nucleotides, the CDR3 is TGTGCCAGCAGCTTGGCGGGGTTGAACACTGAAGCTTTCTTT. The V call is TRBV7-9, the J call TRBJ1-1; D remains unclear. The germline V gene has CDR1 SEHNR and CDR2 FQNEAQ (reference sequence). The CDR3 has 14 residues. V lost 3 bases to trimming and J lost 0 bases, with 8 bases between them.

This clone appeared a few times. The same CDR3 also results from other DNA sequences found in this sample. This chain connects TRBV9 to TRBJ1-4; D uncertain. Germline CDR1 SGDLS, CDR2 YYNGEE. Between the trimmed V and J ends, which lost 0 bases and 8 bases, there was a span of 8 bases. The CDR3 is made up of 13 amino acids. The DNA of the CDR3 is TGTGCCAGCAGCGTAGCCGGAGGGGAAAAACTGTTTTTT. Translation: CASSVAGGEKLFF.

The chain combines TRBV10-3 with TRBJ1-4, with 8 nucleotides matching TRBD1. Trimming at V came to 6 bases and at J to 3 bases, leaving 3 bases not matched to a gene. The CDR3 consists of 14 residues. Germline assignment: CDR1 ENHRY and CDR2 SYGVKD. The CDR3 bases are TGTGCCATCAGCGACAGGGGACCTAATGAAAAACTGTTTTTT. The encoded protein is CAISDRGPNEKLFF.